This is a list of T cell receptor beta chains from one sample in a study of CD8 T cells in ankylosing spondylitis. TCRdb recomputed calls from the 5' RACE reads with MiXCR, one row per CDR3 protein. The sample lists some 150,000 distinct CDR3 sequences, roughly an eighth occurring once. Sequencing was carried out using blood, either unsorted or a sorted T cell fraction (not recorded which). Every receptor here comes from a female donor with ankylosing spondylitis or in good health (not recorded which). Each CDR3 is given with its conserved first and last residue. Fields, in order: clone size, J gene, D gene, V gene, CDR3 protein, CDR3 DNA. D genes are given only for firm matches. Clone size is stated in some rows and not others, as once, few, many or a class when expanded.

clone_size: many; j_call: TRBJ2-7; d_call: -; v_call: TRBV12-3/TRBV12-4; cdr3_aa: CAIRPDRVRSYEQYF; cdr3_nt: TGTGCCATAAGACCGGACCGCGTCAGGTCCTACGAGCAGTACTTC
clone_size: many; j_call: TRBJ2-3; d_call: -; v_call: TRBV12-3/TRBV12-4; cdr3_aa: CASHRRRGSTDTQYF; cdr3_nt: TGTGCCAGTCACCGCCGCAGGGGAAGCACAGATACGCAGTATTTT
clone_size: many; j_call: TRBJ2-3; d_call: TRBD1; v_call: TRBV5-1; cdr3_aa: CASSLGQGVSDTQYF; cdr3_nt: TGCGCCAGCAGCTTGGGACAGGGGGTCTCAGATACGCAGTATTTT
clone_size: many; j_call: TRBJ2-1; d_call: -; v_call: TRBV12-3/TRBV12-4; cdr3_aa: CASSLVREQFF; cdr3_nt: TGTGCCAGCAGTTTGGTCCGTGAGCAGTTCTTC
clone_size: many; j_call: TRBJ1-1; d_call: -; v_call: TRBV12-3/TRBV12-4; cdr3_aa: CASSPLGGSNTEAFF; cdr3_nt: TGTGCCAGCAGTCCCTTGGGCGGATCGAACACTGAAGCTTTCTTT
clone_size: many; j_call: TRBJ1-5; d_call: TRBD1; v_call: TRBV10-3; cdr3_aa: CAISEPGQGVQPQHF; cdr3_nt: TGTGCCATCAGTGAGCCGGGACAGGGGGTCCAGCCCCAGCATTTT
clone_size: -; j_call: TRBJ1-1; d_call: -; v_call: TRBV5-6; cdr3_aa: CASSFTLSGGNTEAFF; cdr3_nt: TGTGCCAGCAGCTTTACCCTTTCGGGAGGGAACACTGAAGCTTTCTTT
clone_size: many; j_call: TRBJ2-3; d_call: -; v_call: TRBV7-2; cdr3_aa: CASSLMQGGDTQYF; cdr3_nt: TGTGCCAGCAGCTTAATGCAGGGTGGGGATACGCAGTATTTT
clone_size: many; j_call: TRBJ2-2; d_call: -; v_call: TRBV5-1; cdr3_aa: CASSFTGLGGELFF; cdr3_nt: TGCGCCAGCAGCTTCACAGGCCTTGGGGGGGAGCTGTTTTTT
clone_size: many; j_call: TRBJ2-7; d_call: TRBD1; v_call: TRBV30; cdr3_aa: CAWSVIGQVGEQYF; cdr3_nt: TGTGCCTGGAGTGTAATAGGACAGGTTGGCGAGCAGTACTTC
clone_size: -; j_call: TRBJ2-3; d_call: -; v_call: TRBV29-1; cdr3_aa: CSIQTGLSTDTQYF; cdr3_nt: TGCAGCATTCAGACAGGCTTGAGCACAGATACGCAGTATTTT
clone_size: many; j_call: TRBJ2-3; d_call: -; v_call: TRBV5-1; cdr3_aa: CASSIGGTAADTQYF; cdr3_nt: TGCGCCAGCAGCATCGGCGGTACCGCAGCAGATACGCAGTATTTT
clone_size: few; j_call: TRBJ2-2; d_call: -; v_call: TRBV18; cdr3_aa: CASSPPTQGGTGELFF; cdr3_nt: TGTGCCAGCTCACCACCGACGCAGGGGGGGACCGGGGAGCTGTTTTTT
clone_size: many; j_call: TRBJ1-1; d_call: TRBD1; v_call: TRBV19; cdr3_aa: CASSTPDRVRGEAFF; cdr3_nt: TGTGCCAGTAGTACCCCTGACAGGGTCCGAGGCGAAGCTTTCTTT
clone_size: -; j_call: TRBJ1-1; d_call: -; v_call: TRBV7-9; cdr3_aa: CASSLNGGEAFF; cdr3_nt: TGTGCCAGCAGCTTAAATGGGGGAGAAGCTTTCTTT
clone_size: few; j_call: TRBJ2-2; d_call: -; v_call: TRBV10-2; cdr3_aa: CASSERRANTGELFF; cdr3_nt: TGCGCCAGCAGTGAGAGGAGGGCGAACACCGGGGAGCTGTTTTTT
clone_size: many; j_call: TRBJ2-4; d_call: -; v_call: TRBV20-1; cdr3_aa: CSADLSGLAKNIQYF; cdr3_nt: TGCAGTGCTGACCTTAGCGGTTTAGCCAAAAACATTCAGTACTTC
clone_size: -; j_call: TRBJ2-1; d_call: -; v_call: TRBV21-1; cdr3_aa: CASSKVDSGSNWGNEQFF; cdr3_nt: TGTGCCAGCAGCAAAGTTGATAGCGGGAGTAATTGGGGGAATGAGCAGTTCTTC
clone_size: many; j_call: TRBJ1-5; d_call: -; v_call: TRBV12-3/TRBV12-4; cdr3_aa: CASSFRGPIDQPQHF; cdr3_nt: TGTGCCAGCAGTTTTCGAGGGCCCATCGATCAGCCCCAGCATTTT
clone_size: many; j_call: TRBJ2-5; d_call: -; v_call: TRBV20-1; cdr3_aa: CSASPQSQETQYF; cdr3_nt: TGCAGTGCTAGCCCACAGAGCCAAGAGACCCAGTACTTC
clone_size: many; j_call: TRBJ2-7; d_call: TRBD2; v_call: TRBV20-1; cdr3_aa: CSASSGGLYEQYF; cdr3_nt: TGCAGTGCTAGTAGCGGGGGACTTTACGAGCAGTACTTC
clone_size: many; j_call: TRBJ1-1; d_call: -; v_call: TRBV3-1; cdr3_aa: CASSQGFNTEAFF; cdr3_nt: TGTGCCAGCAGCCAAGGGTTTAACACTGAAGCTTTCTTT
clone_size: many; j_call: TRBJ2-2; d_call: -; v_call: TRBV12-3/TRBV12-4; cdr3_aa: CASSPVATGELFF; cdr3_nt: TGTGCCAGCAGTCCTGTCGCCACCGGGGAGCTGTTTTTT
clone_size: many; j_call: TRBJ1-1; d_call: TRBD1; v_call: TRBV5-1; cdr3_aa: CASSLETGVRVNTEAFF; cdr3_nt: TGCGCCAGCAGCTTGGAGACAGGGGTGCGGGTGAACACTGAAGCTTTCTTT
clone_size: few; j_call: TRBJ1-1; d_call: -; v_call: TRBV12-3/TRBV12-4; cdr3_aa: CASSPDIRAFF; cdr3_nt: TGTGCCAGCAGTCCGGACATCCGGGCTTTCTTT
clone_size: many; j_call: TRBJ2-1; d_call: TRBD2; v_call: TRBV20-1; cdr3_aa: CSARDRASGGAGSYNEQFF; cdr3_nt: TGCAGTGCTAGAGATCGGGCTAGCGGGGGAGCCGGCTCCTACAATGAGCAGTTCTTC
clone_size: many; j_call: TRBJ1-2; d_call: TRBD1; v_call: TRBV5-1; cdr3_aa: CASSLFGSGTGSQRGYTF; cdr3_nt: TGCGCCAGCAGCTTGTTCGGCTCCGGGACAGGGAGCCAAAGAGGCTACACCTTC